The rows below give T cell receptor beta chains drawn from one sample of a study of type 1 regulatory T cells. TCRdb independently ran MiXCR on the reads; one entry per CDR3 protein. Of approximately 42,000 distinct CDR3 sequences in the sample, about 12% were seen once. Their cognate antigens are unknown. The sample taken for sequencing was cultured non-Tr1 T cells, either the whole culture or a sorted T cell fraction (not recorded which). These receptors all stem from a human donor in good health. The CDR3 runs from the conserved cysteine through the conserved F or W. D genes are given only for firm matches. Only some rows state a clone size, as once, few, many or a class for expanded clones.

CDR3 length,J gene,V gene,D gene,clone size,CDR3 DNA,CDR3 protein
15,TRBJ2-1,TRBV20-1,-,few,TGCAGTGCCGCCCCGGGACCAATTACTTTCAATGAGCAGTTCTTC,CSAAPGPITFNEQFF
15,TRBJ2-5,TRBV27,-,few,TGTGCCAGCAGTTTATCTTGGGGCAACCAAGAGACCCAGTACTTC,CASSLSWGNQETQYF
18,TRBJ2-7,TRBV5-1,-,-,TGCGCCAGCAGCGGAGGGGGACGGACGGGTCCTAGCTCCTACGAGCAGTACTTC,CASSGGGRTGPSSYEQYF
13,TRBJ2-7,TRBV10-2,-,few,TGCGCCAGCAGTGGCCCTGGCGGCTACGAGCAGTACTTC,CASSGPGGYEQYF
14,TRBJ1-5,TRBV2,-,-,TGTGCCAGCAGTCAAACAGGGCCCAATCAGCCCCAGCATTTT,CASSQTGPNQPQHF
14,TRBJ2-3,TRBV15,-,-,TGTGCCACCAGCAGAGATCGCATCGGGGATACGCAGTATTTT,CATSRDRIGDTQYF
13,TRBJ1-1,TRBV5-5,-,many,TGTGCCAGCACCGAGGGCGGAATACGTGAAGCTTTCTTT,CASTEGGIREAFF
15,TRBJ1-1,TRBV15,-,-,TGTGCCACCAGCAGGTTCGGAGGGTTTAACACTGAAGCTTTCTTT,CATSRFGGFNTEAFF
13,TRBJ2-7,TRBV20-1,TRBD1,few,TGCAGTGCTAACAGGGGGCAGGCGTACGAGCAGTACTTC,CSANRGQAYEQYF
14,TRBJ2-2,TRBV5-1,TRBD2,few,TGCGCCAGCATGACTAGCGGAAACACCGGGGAGCTGTTTTTT,CASMTSGNTGELFF
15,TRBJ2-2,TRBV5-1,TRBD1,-,TGCGCCAGCAGCTTGACAGGGGGCAGGACCGGGGAGCTGTTTTTT,CASSLTGGRTGELFF
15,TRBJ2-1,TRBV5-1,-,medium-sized,TGCGCCAGCAGCTTGGGTTCGGGAGCGCCCAATGAGCAGTTCTTC,CASSLGSGAPNEQFF